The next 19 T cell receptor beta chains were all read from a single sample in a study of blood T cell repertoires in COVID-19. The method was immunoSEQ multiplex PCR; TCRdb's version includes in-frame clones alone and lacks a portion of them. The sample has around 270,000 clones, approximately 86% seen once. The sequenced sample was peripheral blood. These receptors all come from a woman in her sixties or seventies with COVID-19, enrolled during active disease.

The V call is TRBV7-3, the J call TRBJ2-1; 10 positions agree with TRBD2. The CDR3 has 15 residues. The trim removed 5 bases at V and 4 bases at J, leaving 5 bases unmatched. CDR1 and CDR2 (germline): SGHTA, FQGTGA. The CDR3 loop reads CASSAGLAEYNEQFF. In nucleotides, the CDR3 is TGTGCCAGCAGCGCCGGACTAGCGGAGTACAATGAGCAGTTCTTC.

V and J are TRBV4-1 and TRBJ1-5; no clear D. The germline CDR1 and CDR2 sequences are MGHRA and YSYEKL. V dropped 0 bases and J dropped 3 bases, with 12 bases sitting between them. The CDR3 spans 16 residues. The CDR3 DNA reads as TGCGCCAGCAGCCAAGAAGGATCCGGAGCCAATCAGCCCCAGCATTTT. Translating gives CASSQEGSGANQPQHF.

CDR3 sequence (DNA): TGTGCCAGTAGTATTCGACCGGGACAGGGGAATTACTATGGCTACACCTTC. Translating it yields CASSIRPGQGNYYGYTF. The chain is built from TRBV19 and TRBJ1-2; TRBD1 aligns across 10 bases. The CDR3 spans 17 residues. V lost 3 bases, J lost 3 bases, and 10 bases stayed unmatched. Germline V lookup: CDR1 LNHDA, CDR2 SQIVND (reference sequence).

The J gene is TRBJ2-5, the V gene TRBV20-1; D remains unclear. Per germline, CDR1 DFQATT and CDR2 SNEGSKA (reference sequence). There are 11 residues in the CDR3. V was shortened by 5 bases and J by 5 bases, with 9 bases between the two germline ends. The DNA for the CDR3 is TGCAGTGCTGAGAGGCAGGAGACCCAGTACTTC. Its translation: CSAERQETQYF.

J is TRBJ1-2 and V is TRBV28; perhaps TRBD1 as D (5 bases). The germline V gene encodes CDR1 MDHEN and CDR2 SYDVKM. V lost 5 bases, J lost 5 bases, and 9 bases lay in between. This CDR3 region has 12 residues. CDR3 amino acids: CASSPPGYGYTF. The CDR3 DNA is TGTGCCAGCAGTCCCCCAGGGTATGGCTACACCTTC.

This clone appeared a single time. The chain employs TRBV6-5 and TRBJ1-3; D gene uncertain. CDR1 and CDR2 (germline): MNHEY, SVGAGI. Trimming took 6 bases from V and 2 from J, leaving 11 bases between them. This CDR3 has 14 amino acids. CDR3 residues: CASSFGATGNTIYF. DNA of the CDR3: TGTGCCAGCAGCTTCGGTGCAACTGGAAACACCATATATTTT.

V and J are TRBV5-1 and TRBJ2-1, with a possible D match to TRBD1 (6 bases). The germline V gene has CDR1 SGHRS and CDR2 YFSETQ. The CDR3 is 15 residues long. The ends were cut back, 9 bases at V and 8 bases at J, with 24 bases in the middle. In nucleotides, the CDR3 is TGCGCCAACGCCACAGGGCGATATCGGGGTTATGAGCAGTTCTTC. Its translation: CANATGRYRGYEQFF. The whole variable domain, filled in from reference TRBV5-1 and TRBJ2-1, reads KAGVTQTPRYLIKTRGQQVTLSCSPISGHRSVSWYQQTPGQGLQFLFEYFSETQRNKGNFPGRFSGRQFSNSRSEMNVSTLELGDSALYLCANATGRYRGYEQFFGPGTRLTVL.

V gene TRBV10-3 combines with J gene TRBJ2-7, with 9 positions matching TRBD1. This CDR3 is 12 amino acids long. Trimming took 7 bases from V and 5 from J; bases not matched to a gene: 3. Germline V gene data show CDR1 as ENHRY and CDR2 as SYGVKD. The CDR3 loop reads CAIKGTGHEQYF. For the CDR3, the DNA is TGTGCCATCAAGGGGACAGGGCACGAGCAGTACTTC.

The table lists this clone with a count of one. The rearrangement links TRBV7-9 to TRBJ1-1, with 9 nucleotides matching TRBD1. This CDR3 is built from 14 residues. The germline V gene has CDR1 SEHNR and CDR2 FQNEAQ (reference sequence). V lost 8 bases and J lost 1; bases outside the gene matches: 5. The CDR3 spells CASGRDRANTEAFF. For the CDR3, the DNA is TGTGCCAGCGGACGGGACAGGGCGAACACTGAAGCTTTCTTT.

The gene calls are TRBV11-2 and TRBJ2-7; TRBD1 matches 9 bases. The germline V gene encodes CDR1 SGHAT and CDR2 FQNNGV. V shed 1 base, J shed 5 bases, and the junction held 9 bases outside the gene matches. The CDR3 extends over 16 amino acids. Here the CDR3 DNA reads TGTGCCAGCAGCTTAGGAGTAGGGACAGGGAAACACGAGCAGTACTTC. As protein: CASSLGVGTGKHEQYF. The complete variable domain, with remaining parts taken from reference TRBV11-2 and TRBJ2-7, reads EAGVAQSPRYKIIEKRQSVAFWCNPISGHATLYWYQQILGQGPKLLIQFQNNGVVDDSQLPKDRFSAERLKGVDSTLKIQPAKLEDSAVYLCASSLGVGTGKHEQYFGPGTRLTVT.

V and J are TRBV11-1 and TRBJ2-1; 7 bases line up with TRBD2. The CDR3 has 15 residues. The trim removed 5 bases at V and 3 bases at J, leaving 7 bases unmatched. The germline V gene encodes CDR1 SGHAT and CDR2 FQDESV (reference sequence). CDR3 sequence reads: CASSLAVAGYNEQFF. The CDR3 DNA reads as TGTGCCAGCAGCCTCGCGGTAGCGGGCTACAATGAGCAGTTCTTC.

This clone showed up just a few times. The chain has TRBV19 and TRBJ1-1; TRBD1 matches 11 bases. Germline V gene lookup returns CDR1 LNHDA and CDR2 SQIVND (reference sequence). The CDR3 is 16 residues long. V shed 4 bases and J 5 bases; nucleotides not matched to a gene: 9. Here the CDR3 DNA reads TGTGCCAGTAGTAAGGGACAGGGGGGTATTGGTACTGAAGCTTTCTTT. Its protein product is CASSKGQGGIGTEAFF.

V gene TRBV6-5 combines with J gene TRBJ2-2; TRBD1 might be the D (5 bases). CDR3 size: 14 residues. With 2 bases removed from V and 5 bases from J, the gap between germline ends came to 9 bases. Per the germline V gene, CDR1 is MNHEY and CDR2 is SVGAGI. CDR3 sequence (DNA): TGTGCCAGCAGTTACAGGGGTGGGACCGGGGAGCTGTTTTTT. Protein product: CASSYRGGTGELFF.

The CDR3 here is CASSPAGNTIYF. Written as DNA, the CDR3 is TGTGCCAGCTCACCCGCTGGAAACACCATATATTTT. V gene TRBV18 combines with J gene TRBJ1-3; no definite D call. The ends were cut back, 3 bases at V and 2 bases at J, with 2 bases in the middle. Germline CDR1 is KGHSH and CDR2 is LQKENI. There are 12 residues in the CDR3. Drawing the rest from reference TRBV18 and TRBJ1-3, the complete variable domain is NAGVMQNPRHLVRRRGQEARLRCSPMKGHSHVYWYRQLPEEGLKFMVYLQKENIIDESGMPKERFSAEFPKEGPSILRIQQVVRGDSAAYFCASSPAGNTIYFGEGSWLTVV.

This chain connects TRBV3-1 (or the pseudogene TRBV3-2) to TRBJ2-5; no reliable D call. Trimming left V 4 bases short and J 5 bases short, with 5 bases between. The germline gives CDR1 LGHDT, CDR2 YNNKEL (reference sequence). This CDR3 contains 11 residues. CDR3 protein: CASSRRETQYF. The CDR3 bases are TGTGCCAGCAGCCGGCGGGAGACCCAGTACTTC.

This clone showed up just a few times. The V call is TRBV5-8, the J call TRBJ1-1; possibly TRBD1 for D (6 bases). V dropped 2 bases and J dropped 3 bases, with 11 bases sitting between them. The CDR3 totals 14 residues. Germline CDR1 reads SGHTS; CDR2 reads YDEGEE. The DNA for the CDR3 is TGTGCCAGCAGCTTCAGGGGTGGTGACACTGAAGCTTTCTTT. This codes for CASSFRGGDTEAFF. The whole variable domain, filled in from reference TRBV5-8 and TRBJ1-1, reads EAGVTQSPTHLIKTRGQQATLRCSPISGHTSVYWYQQALGLGLQFLLWYDEGEERNRGNFPPRFSGRQFPNYSSELNVNALELEDSALYLCASSFRGGDTEAFFGQGTRLTVV.

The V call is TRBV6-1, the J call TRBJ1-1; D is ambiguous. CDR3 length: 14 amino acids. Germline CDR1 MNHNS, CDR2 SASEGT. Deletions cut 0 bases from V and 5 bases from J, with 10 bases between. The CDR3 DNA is TGTGCCAGCAGTGAAGCGCTAGGTTTTACTGAAGCTTTCTTT. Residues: CASSEALGFTEAFF.

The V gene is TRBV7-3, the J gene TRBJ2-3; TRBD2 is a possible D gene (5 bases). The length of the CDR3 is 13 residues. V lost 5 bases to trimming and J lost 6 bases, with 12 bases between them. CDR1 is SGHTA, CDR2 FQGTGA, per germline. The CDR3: CASSRLAVDTQYF. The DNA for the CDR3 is TGTGCCAGCAGCCGGCTAGCTGTGGATACGCAGTATTTT.

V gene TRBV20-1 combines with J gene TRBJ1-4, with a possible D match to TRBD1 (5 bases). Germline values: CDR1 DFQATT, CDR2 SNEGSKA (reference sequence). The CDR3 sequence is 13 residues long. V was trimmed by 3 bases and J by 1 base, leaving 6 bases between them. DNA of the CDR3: TGCAGTGCTAGTAGGGGAACTAATGAAAAACTGTTTTTT. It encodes CSASRGTNEKLFF.